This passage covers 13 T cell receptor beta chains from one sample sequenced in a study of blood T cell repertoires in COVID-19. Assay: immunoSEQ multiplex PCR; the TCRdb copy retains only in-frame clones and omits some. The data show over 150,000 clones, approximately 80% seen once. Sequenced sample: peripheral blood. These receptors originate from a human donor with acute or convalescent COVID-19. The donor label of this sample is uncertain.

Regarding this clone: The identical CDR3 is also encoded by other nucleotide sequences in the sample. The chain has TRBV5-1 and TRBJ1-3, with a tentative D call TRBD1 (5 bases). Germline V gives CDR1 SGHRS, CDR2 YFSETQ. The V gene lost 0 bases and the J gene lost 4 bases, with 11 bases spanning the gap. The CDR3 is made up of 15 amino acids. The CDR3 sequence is CASSLAGTAGNTIYF. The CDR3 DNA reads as TGCGCCAGCAGCTTGGCCGGGACTGCCGGAAACACCATATATTTT. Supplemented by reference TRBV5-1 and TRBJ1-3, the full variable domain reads KAGVTQTPRYLIKTRGQQVTLSCSPISGHRSVSWYQQTPGQGLQFLFEYFSETQRNKGNFPGRFSGRQFSNSRSEMNVSTLELGDSALYLCASSLAGTAGNTIYFGEGSWLTVV.

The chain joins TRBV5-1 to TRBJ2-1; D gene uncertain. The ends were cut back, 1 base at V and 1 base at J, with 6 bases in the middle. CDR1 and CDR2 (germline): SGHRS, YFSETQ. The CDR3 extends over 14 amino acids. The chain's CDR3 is CASSLLESYNEQFF. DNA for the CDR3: TGCGCCAGCAGCTTGTTGGAGTCCTACAATGAGCAGTTCTTC.

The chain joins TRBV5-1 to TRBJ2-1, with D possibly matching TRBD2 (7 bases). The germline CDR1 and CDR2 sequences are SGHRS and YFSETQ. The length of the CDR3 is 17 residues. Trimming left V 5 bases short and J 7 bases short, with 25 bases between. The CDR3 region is CASRVGLGGRNGNEQFF. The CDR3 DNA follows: TGCGCCAGCAGAGTCGGTTTGGGGGGGCGCAATGGAAATGAGCAGTTCTTC.

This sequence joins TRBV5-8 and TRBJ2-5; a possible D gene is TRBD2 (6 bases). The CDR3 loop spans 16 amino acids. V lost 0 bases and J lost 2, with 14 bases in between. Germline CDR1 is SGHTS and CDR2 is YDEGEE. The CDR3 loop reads CASSLGGLAGQETQYF. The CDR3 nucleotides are TGTGCCAGCAGCTTGGGAGGACTCGCGGGGCAAGAGACCCAGTACTTC.

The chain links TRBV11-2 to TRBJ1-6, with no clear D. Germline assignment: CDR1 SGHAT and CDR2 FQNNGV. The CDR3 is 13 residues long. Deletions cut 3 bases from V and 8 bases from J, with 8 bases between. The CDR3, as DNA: TGTGCCAGCAGCTTCAGGCAAGATTCACCCCTCCACTTT. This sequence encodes CASSFRQDSPLHF. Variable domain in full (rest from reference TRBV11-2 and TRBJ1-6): EAGVAQSPRYKIIEKRQSVAFWCNPISGHATLYWYQQILGQGPKLLIQFQNNGVVDDSQLPKDRFSAERLKGVDSTLKIQPAKLEDSAVYLCASSFRQDSPLHFGNGTRLTVT.

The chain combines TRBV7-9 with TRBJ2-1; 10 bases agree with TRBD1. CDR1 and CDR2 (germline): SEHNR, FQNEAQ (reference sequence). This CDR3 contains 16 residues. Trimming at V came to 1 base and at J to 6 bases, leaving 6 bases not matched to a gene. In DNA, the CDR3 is TGTGCCAGCAGCTTAGTAGTGGGACAGGGGAGCAATGAGCAGTTCTTC. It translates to CASSLVVGQGSNEQFF.

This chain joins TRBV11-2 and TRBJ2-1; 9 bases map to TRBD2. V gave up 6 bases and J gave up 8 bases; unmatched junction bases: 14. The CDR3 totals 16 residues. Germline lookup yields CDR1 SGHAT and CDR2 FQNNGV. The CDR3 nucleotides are TGTGCCAGCAGTCTTAACGGGCGGGAGGGCCACGATGAGCAGTTCTTC. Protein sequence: CASSLNGREGHDEQFF.

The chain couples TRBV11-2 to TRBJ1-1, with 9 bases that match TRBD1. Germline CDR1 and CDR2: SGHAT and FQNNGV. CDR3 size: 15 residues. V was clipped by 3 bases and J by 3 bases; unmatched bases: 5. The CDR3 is CASSFSTGGDTEAFF. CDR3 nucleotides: TGTGCCAGCAGCTTTTCGACAGGGGGGGACACTGAAGCTTTCTTT. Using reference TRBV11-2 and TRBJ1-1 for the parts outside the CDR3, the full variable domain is EAGVAQSPRYKIIEKRQSVAFWCNPISGHATLYWYQQILGQGPKLLIQFQNNGVVDDSQLPKDRFSAERLKGVDSTLKIQPAKLEDSAVYLCASSFSTGGDTEAFFGQGTRLTVV.

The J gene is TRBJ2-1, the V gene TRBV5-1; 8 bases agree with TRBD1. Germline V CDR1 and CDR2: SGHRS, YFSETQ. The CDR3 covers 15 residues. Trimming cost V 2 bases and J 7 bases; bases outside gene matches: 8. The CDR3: CASSFDRGVWNEQFF. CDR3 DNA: TGCGCCAGCAGCTTCGACAGGGGAGTATGGAATGAGCAGTTCTTC.

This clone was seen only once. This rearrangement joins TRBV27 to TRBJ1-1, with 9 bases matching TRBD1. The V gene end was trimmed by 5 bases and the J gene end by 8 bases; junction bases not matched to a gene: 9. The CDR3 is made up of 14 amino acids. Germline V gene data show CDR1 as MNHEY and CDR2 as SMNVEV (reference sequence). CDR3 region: CASSRTGQGMEAFF. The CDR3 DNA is TGTGCCAGCAGTCGAACTGGACAGGGGATGGAAGCTTTCTTT.

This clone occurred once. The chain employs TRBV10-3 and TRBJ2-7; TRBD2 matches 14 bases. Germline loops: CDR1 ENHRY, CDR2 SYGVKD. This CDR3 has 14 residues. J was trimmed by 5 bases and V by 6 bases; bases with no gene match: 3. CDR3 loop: CAIRGLAGGNEQYF. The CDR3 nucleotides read TGTGCCATCAGAGGACTAGCGGGAGGTAACGAGCAGTACTTC.

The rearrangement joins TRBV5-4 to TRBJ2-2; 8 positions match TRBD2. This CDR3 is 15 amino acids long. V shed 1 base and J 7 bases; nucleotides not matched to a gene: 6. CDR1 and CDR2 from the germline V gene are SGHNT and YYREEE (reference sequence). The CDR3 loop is CASSLNGRAFGELFF. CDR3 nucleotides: TGTGCCAGCAGCTTGAACGGGAGGGCCTTCGGGGAGCTGTTTTTT.

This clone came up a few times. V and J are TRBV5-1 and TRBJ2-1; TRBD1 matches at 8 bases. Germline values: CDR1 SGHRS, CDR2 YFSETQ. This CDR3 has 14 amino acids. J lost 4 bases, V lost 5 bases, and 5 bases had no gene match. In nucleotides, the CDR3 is TGCGCCAGCAGATCCGGGACAGGATACAATGAGCAGTTCTTC. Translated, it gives CASRSGTGYNEQFF.